The 16 T cell receptor beta chains listed next were all sequenced from one sample in a study of blood T cell repertoires in COVID-19. Sequencing used immunoSEQ multiplex PCR; TCRdb keeps in-frame clones, though not all of them. This table holds hundreds of thousands of clones, approximately 87% found once. Sequencing was done on a sample of peripheral blood. These receptors were collected from a woman between 50 and 59 years old with active or convalescent COVID-19.

The chain links TRBV7-2 to TRBJ1-1; the match to TRBD1 covers 9 bases. V lost 5 bases and J lost 5; bases outside the gene matches: 9. The germline V gene has CDR1 SGHTA and CDR2 FQGNSA. This CDR3 region has 15 residues. The CDR3 nucleotides read TGTGCCAGCAGCGCCTTAACAGGGGGCGCGACTGAAGCTTTCTTT. Translating it yields CASSALTGGATEAFF.

The chain combines TRBV9 with TRBJ2-7, with TRBD1 matching over 8 bases. J was trimmed by 7 bases and V by 0 bases; bases with no gene match: 12. Per the germline V gene, CDR1 is SGDLS and CDR2 is YYNGEE. The CDR3 is 16 amino acids. The CDR3 sequence: CASSVGGDRREGEQYF. The CDR3, as DNA: TGTGCCAGCAGCGTAGGAGGGGACAGGAGAGAGGGGGAGCAGTACTTC.

J is TRBJ2-3 and V is TRBV6-2 or TRBV6-3; unclear D gene. There are 19 residues in the CDR3. Per germline, CDR1 MNHEY and CDR2 SVGEGT. Between the trimmed V and J ends, which lost 0 bases and 0 bases, there was a span of 19 bases. This chain's CDR3 is CASSYSYSQTPLSTDTQYF. The CDR3 nucleotides read TGTGCCAGCAGTTACTCCTATTCTCAGACTCCCCTTAGCACAGATACGCAGTATTTT.

The J gene is TRBJ2-1, the V gene TRBV30; unclear D gene. Deletions cut 2 bases from V and 12 bases from J, with 17 bases between. The CDR3 loop spans 13 amino acids. Germline CDR1 GTSNPN, CDR2 SVGIG (reference sequence). CDR3 nucleotides: TGTGCCTGGAGTTCCCTACACCAGCCGGGGCAGTTCTTC. It translates to CAWSSLHQPGQFF.

The genes are TRBV27 and TRBJ1-6; 8 bases fit TRBD1. The CDR3 has 14 amino acids. V gave up 6 bases and J gave up 6 bases; unmatched junction bases: 4. Germline CDR1 MNHEY, CDR2 SMNVEV (reference sequence). Here the CDR3 reads CASRRDRSNSPLHF. As DNA, the CDR3 is TGTGCCAGCAGACGGGACAGGAGTAATTCACCCCTCCACTTT.

The J gene is TRBJ2-7, the V gene TRBV6-5, with 8 bases lining up with TRBD1. CDR3 length: 14 residues. Germline-derived CDR1 and CDR2 are MNHEY and SVGAGI. The V gene end was trimmed by 5 bases and the J gene end by 2 bases; junction bases not matched to a gene: 5. CDR3 protein: CASSPYRGTYEQYF. The CDR3 bases are TGTGCCAGCAGTCCTTACAGGGGGACCTACGAGCAGTACTTC.

V gene TRBV14 combines with J gene TRBJ1-2; D ambiguous. Germline values: CDR1 SGHDN, CDR2 FVKESK. The CDR3 covers 13 residues. V was clipped by 5 bases and J by 4 bases, with 11 bases between them. The CDR3, as DNA: TGTGCCAGCAGCTCCGAGGGTACCTATGGCTACACCTTC. It specifies CASSSEGTYGYTF.

The chain couples TRBV7-8 to TRBJ1-4, with 7 bases fitting TRBD1. Germline CDR1 SGHVS, CDR2 FQNEAQ. This CDR3 comprises 17 residues. With 1 base clipped from V and 5 bases from J, the junction kept 10 bases outside the gene matches. The CDR3 region is CASSLVLRQGVNEKLFF. As DNA, the CDR3 is TGTGCCAGCAGCTTAGTTCTCCGACAGGGTGTAAATGAAAAACTGTTTTTT.

This sequence joins TRBV7-8 and TRBJ1-1; a weak D match, TRBD1 (5 bases). CDR1 SGHVS and CDR2 FQNEAQ come from the germline V gene. The CDR3 is 16 residues long. Trimming removed 5 bases from V and 0 bases from J, with 16 bases in between. For the CDR3, the DNA is TGTGCCAGCAGCGTTGGGGGGTCCTATATGAACACTGAAGCTTTCTTT. Its translation is CASSVGGSYMNTEAFF.

V gene TRBV6-1 combines with J gene TRBJ2-7; possible D gene TRBD1, 6 bases. Germline V CDR1 and CDR2: MNHNS, SASEGT. There are 16 residues in the CDR3. With 1 base removed from V and 3 bases from J, the gap between germline ends came to 16 bases. The CDR3 loop is CASSEGLQGTLYEQYF. The DNA for the CDR3 is TGTGCCAGCAGTGAAGGTCTCCAGGGGACACTCTACGAGCAGTACTTC.

The chain couples TRBV6-5 to TRBJ1-3; 8 bases align to TRBD1. Trimming at V came to 6 bases and at J to 3 bases, leaving 1 base not matched to a gene. Per the germline V gene, CDR1 is MNHEY and CDR2 is SVGAGI. The CDR3 spans 13 residues. The CDR3 DNA follows: TGTGCCAGCAGGGACAGGGTTGGAAACACCATATATTTT. Residues: CASRDRVGNTIYF.

The rearrangement uses TRBV7-2 and TRBJ1-1; weak D call: TRBD1 (5 bases). This CDR3 region has 14 residues. The V and J ends lost 5 bases and 3 bases respectively, with 13 bases between them. CDR1 and CDR2 from the germline V gene are SGHTA and FQGNSA. The CDR3 spells CASSPEAGYTEAFF. The CDR3 DNA is TGTGCCAGCAGCCCAGAGGCAGGGTACACTGAAGCTTTCTTT.

The chain carries TRBV9 and TRBJ1-3; D is possibly TRBD1 (6 bases). Looked up from germline, CDR1 is SGDLS and CDR2 is YYNGEE. This CDR3 has 15 residues. Trimming removed 3 bases from V and 0 bases from J, with 10 bases in between. The CDR3 coding sequence is TGTGCCAGCAGCGGAGCAGGGGACTCTGGAAACACCATATATTTT. Protein sequence: CASSGAGDSGNTIYF.

In this sample, this clone turned up a few times. This chain uses TRBV28 with TRBJ1-3; no clear D gene. The V gene lost 5 bases and the J gene lost 0 bases, with 5 bases spanning the gap. This CDR3 region has 13 residues. Germline V CDR1 and CDR2: MDHEN, SYDVKM. CDR3: CASSEHSGNTIYF. CDR3 bases: TGTGCCAGCAGTGAACACTCTGGAAACACCATATATTTT. Full variable domain (remainder filled in from reference TRBV28 and TRBJ1-3): DVKVTQSSRYLVKRTGEKVFLECVQDMDHENMFWYRQDPGLGLRLIYFSYDVKMKEKGDIPEGYSVSREKKERFSLILESASTNQTSMYLCASSEHSGNTIYFGEGSWLTVV.

As concerns this clone: Within the sample, other DNA sequences also encode this same CDR3. The chain has TRBV19 and TRBJ1-1, with 9 bases that match TRBD1. Unmatched junction bases numbered 2, after V lost 2 bases and J lost 4 bases. CDR1 and CDR2 from the germline V gene are LNHDA and SQIVND (reference sequence). The CDR3 runs 14 residues. As DNA, the CDR3 is TGTGCCAGTAGTATAACAGGGGGCGGCACTGAAGCTTTCTTT. Translating it yields CASSITGGGTEAFF.

This clone has a single count. CDR3 sequence: CASSRYTGETEAFF. The DNA for the CDR3 is TGTGCCAGCTCACGTTATACAGGGGAAACTGAAGCTTTCTTT. The V gene is TRBV18, the J gene TRBJ1-1; 7 bases fit TRBD1. The germline V gene encodes CDR1 KGHSH and CDR2 LQKENI. The ends lost 4 bases at V and 5 bases at J; junction bases unmatched: 7. The CDR3 consists of 14 residues.